The TCR beta chain described here comes from a study of blood T cell repertoires in COVID-19. Background on the study: Samples came from the United States, Italy and Spain, spanning acute and convalescent COVID-19. From T cells, B-cell-depleted T cells, or PBMCs came the material, which was cDNA or gDNA.

CDR1 is SGHRS, CDR2 YFSETQ, per germline. Trimming left V 4 bases short and J 6 bases short, with 14 bases between. The CDR3 is 15 amino acids. In the original analysis: For nucleated cells, counts were estimated from reference gene primer amplification. TCRdb keeps only in-frame clones here, not all; method: immunoSEQ multiplex PCR. V and J calls and clone size are as listed in that table; D and trimming were resolved from the DNA. The sample lists approximately 38,000 clones, around 89% seen once, with around 8.5% in the top ten. The specimen was peripheral blood. This clonotype originated in a man under 40 with active or convalescent COVID-19. The chain uses TRBV5-1 and TRBJ1-6, with a tentative D call TRBD1 (6 bases). CDR3: CASSGRDTSNSPLHF. Written as DNA, the CDR3 is TGCGCCAGCAGCGGCCGGGACACCTCTAATTCACCCCTCCACTTT.